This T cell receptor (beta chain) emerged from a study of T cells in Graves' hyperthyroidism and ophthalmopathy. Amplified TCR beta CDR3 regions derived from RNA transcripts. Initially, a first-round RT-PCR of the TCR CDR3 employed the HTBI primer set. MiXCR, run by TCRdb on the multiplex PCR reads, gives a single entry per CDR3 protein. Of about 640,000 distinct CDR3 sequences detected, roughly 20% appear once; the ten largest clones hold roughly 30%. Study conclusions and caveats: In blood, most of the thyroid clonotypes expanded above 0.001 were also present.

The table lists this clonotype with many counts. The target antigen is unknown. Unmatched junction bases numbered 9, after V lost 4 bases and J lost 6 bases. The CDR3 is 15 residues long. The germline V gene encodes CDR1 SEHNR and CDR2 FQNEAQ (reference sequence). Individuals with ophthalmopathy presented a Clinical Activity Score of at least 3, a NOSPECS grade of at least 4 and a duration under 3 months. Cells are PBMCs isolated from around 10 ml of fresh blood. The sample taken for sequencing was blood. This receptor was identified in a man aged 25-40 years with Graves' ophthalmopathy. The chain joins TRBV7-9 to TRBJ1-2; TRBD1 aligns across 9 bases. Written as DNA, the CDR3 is TGTGCCAGCAGCTCTTACCGGGACAGGGTGAATGGCTACACCTTC. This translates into CASSSYRDRVNGYTF.